These T cell receptor beta chains were read from a single sample in a study of early T cells in non-severe SARS-CoV-2 infection. MiXCR, applied by TCRdb to the 5' RACE reads, yields one record per CDR3 protein. The sample shows 37,000 or so distinct CDR3 sequences, under 6.5% of them seen only once. What was sequenced was whole blood. The receptors were sampled from an adult who was a healthcare worker with PCR-confirmed SARS-CoV-2 infection or an uninfected control (not recorded which). The CDR3 runs from the conserved cysteine through the conserved F or W. A D gene is named only where the DNA matches it firmly. Size is stated for part of the rows, as once, few or many counts, or as a class when the clone is expanded.

-	many	TRBV12-5	TRBJ2-5	TGTGCTAGTGGTTTGGCTGTCCTCACGCCTTACCAAGAGACCCAGTACTTC	CASGLAVLTPYQETQYF
TRBD2	many	TRBV20-1	TRBJ2-1	TGCAGTGCTAGTGGGCTAGCGGGGGAAGAGCAGTTCTTC	CSASGLAGEEQFF
TRBD2	many	TRBV10-1	TRBJ2-1	TGCGCCAGCAGACCGGGACTAGCGGGAGGGAAGAATGAGCAGTTCTTC	CASRPGLAGGKNEQFF
TRBD1	many	TRBV6-6	TRBJ1-5	TGTGCCAGCAGCATAAGGACAGGGCCGGAGAATCAGCCCCAGCATTTT	CASSIRTGPENQPQHF
-	-	TRBV4-1	TRBJ2-7	TGCGCCAGCAGCCAAGTAGGGAGCTCCTACGAGCAGTACTTC	CASSQVGSSYEQYF
-	-	TRBV2	TRBJ2-1	TGTGCCAGCAGGAATCTAGTGGGAGGAGGACACAATGAGCAGTTCTTC	CASRNLVGGGHNEQFF
TRBD1	many	TRBV29-1	TRBJ1-1	TGCAGCTCCCGGGACAGCAACACTGAAGCTTTCTTT	CSSRDSNTEAFF
-	few	TRBV18	TRBJ2-5	TGTGCCAGCTCACCCAATCGCGGGAAAGTCGGGGAGACCCAGTACTTC	CASSPNRGKVGETQYF
-	many	TRBV6-1	TRBJ1-2	TGTGCCAGCAGGACCTCCAACTATGGCTACACCTTC	CASRTSNYGYTF
TRBD1	many	TRBV28	TRBJ2-7	TGTGCCAGCAGGGATACAGGGGGCCCCCGGGAGCAGTACTTC	CASRDTGGPREQYF
TRBD2	many	TRBV4-2	TRBJ2-3	TGTGCCAGCAGCCCCGGGACTAGCGGGGGCCTTAGCACAGATACGCAGTATTTT	CASSPGTSGGLSTDTQYF
-	few	TRBV7-2	TRBJ2-3	TGTGCCAGCAGCCCGTCTCTCCCGCTACCAAATACGCAGTATTTT	CASSPSLPLPNTQYF
-	many	TRBV11-3	TRBJ2-1	TGTGCCAGCAGCCCGACCTCCGGACACAACTACAATGAGCAGTTCTTC	CASSPTSGHNYNEQFF
TRBD2	few	TRBV7-9	TRBJ2-3	TGTGCCAGCAGCGACGGACTAGCGGGGAGAGATACGCAGTATTTT	CASSDGLAGRDTQYF
-	many	TRBV30	TRBJ1-1	TGTGCCTGGAGTAATGGGGACACTGAAGCTTTCTTT	CAWSNGDTEAFF
-	many	TRBV19	TRBJ1-2	TGTGCCAGTAGTGGCCTCTCGGCAGGTTACTATGGCTACACCTTC	CASSGLSAGYYGYTF
-	few	TRBV5-5	TRBJ1-5	TGTGCCAGCAGCCCCGGTTATAGCAATCAGCCCCAGCATTTT	CASSPGYSNQPQHF
-	few	TRBV5-4	TRBJ2-5	TGTGCCAGCAGCGGGGGGTCTCAAGAGACCCAGTACTTC	CASSGGSQETQYF
-	many	TRBV5-6	TRBJ2-1	TGTGCCAGCAGCTTGGGGACCGGGGCCTTGGATGAGCAGTTCTTC	CASSLGTGALDEQFF
TRBD1	many	TRBV6-2/TRBV6-3	TRBJ2-1	TGTGCCAGCAGTCGGGACAGGGAAAATCCCAATGAGCAGTTCTTC	CASSRDRENPNEQFF
-	-	TRBV12-3/TRBV12-4	TRBJ2-1	TGTGCCAGCAGTTTAGGGGGACCTGAGCAGTTCTTC	CASSLGGPEQFF
TRBD2	many	TRBV6-6	TRBJ2-5	TGTGCCAGCAACCCGACTAGCGGCCAAGAGACCCAGTACTTC	CASNPTSGQETQYF
TRBD2	few	TRBV11-3	TRBJ2-1	TGTGCCAGCAGCTCCGGACTAGCGGGAGAGCTTGAGCAGTTCTTC	CASSSGLAGELEQFF
-	many	TRBV27	TRBJ2-7	TGTGCCAGCAGTTCCGGCGCGGGCCTCTACTACGAGCAGTACTTC	CASSSGAGLYYEQYF
TRBD1	many	TRBV27	TRBJ2-1	TGTGCCAGCCTAGGCCCGGGGACAGGGGGCAATGAGCAGTTCTTC	CASLGPGTGGNEQFF
-	once	TRBV6-5	TRBJ1-2	TGTACCAGCACCTATCGCACGGGGAGTGGCTACACCTTC	CTSTYRTGSGYTF
-	-	TRBV11-2	TRBJ1-1	TGTGCCAGCAGCTTTCAGGGAGGGACTGAATCTTTCTTT	CASSFQGGTESFF
TRBD1	many	TRBV6-2/TRBV6-3	TRBJ1-4	TGTGCCAGCAGTTATCCCTCGACAGGGGAACTGTTTTTT	CASSYPSTGELFF
-	many	TRBV20-1	TRBJ1-5	TGCAGTGCTAGTGGGGGATTGGGCAATCAGCCCCAGCATTTT	CSASGGLGNQPQHF
TRBD1	many	TRBV7-9	TRBJ1-1	TGTGCCAGCAGCCCCAGACAGGGTTGGACTGAAGCTTTCTTT	CASSPRQGWTEAFF
-	many	TRBV5-5	TRBJ1-5	TGTGCCAGCAGCCCCTACAGGGCACAGCAGCCCCAGCATTTT	CASSPYRAQQPQHF
-	many	TRBV7-6	TRBJ2-3	TGTGCCAGCAGCTTGACGACGAGGGCCACAGATACGCAGTATTTT	CASSLTTRATDTQYF
-	many	TRBV7-8	TRBJ1-2	TGTGCCAGCAGCTTAGGAAGTTCGGCGAACTATGGCTACACCTTC	CASSLGSSANYGYTF
-	-	TRBV11-2	TRBJ2-1	TGTGCCAGCAGCTTAACCCATCTTTCCAATGAGCAGTTCTTC	CASSLTHLSNEQFF
-	many	TRBV28	TRBJ1-2	TGTGCCAGCAGTTTATCGGCCCAGTTCTATGGCTACACCTTC	CASSLSAQFYGYTF
-	many	TRBV5-1	TRBJ2-2	TGCGCCAGCAGCTTGGCAGGGAGCACCGGGGAGCTGTTTTTT	CASSLAGSTGELFF
TRBD1	few	TRBV5-4	TRBJ1-1	TGTGCCAGCAGCCCCGGGCTGCAGGGGGGTACTGAAGCTTTCTTT	CASSPGLQGGTEAFF
-	-	TRBV7-3	TRBJ2-5	TGTGCCAGCAGTTCCCTCGGAAGGAGGGACGAGACCCAGTACTTC	CASSSLGRRDETQYF
-	many	TRBV6-2/TRBV6-3	TRBJ1-2	TGTGCCAGCTCCGATGTGGGGGATGGCTACACCTTC	CASSDVGDGYTF
-	-	TRBV5-1	TRBJ2-5	TGCGCCAGCAGCTTGGACGGGGTTCAAGAGACCCATTACTTC	CASSLDGVQETHYF
-	-	TRBV6-6	TRBJ1-4	TGTGCCAGCAGTTACATAGGGGGAGGCGGTGAAAAACTTTTTTTT	CASSYIGGGGEKLFF
TRBD1	many	TRBV19	TRBJ1-5	TGTGCCAGTACCATGGGACAGGGCGGTCGGCCCCAGCATTTT	CASTMGQGGRPQHF
TRBD2	-	TRBV7-2	TRBJ2-5	TGTGCCAGCAGCTCCTGGACTAGCGGGGGGGCCCAGGAGACCCAGTACTTC	CASSSWTSGGAQETQYF
-	many	TRBV12-3/TRBV12-4	TRBJ2-3	TGTGCCAGCAGTTTTGGGGGCCTCGCAGATACGCAGTATTTT	CASSFGGLADTQYF
TRBD2	-	TRBV6-6	TRBJ2-3	TGTGCCAGCAGCTCGGTAGGGACTAGCGTTCCCCATACGCAGTATTTT	CASSSVGTSVPHTQYF
TRBD1	many	TRBV29-1	TRBJ1-2	TGCAGCGTTGAAGGGGACCGGGACAGGGTATATGGCTACACCTTC	CSVEGDRDRVYGYTF
-	many	TRBV11-2	TRBJ2-3	TGTGCCAGCAGCTTGTTTCGCGGGATGGAGTATTTT	CASSLFRGMEYF
TRBD1	many	TRBV7-9	TRBJ1-2	TGTGCCAGCAGCACAGGGACAGGGGGTGAAAACTATGGCTACACCTTC	CASSTGTGGENYGYTF
-	-	TRBV10-3	TRBJ2-5	TGTGCCATCACAGGGTCGGAGACCCAGTACTTC	CAITGSETQYF
-	many	TRBV28	TRBJ1-1	TGTGCCAGCAGTCGAGCACCGGAGAACACTGAAGCTTTCTTT	CASSRAPENTEAFF
-	many	TRBV10-1	TRBJ2-7	TGCGCCAGCAGTGAGGGTCAGGTCACCGAGCAGTACTTC	CASSEGQVTEQYF
-	few	TRBV28	TRBJ1-2	TGTGCCAGCAGTGATAGGAGGAATGGGATCTCAAGCTACACCTTC	CASSDRRNGISSYTF
-	many	TRBV7-2	TRBJ2-7	TGTGCCAGCAGCGAAGCCTACGAGCAGTACTTC	CASSEAYEQYF